What follows describes a single T cell receptor beta chain. The antigen is not known. Trimming took 1 base from V and 4 from J; bases not matched to a gene: 0. The length of the CDR3 is 13 residues. Germline CDR1 DFQATT, CDR2 SNEGSKA (reference sequence). RNA transcripts were the template for amplifying TCR beta CDR3 regions. HTBI primers were the set used in a first-round RT-PCR of the TCR CDR3. One entry per CDR3 protein results from TCRdb running MiXCR on the multiplex PCR reads. The sample carries approximately 410,000 distinct CDR3 sequences, around 15% recorded once. Patients affected by ophthalmopathy presented a Clinical Activity Score of at least 3, a NOSPECS grade of at least 4, and disease duration below 3 months. Each diagnosis drew on symptoms, thyroxine, TRAb, thyroid ultrasound and orbital computed tomography findings. This sample holds PBMCs from approximately 9 ml fresh peripheral blood.

The source of the sample is a study of T cells in Graves' hyperthyroidism and ophthalmopathy. Study conclusions and caveats: Among clonotypes expanded in thyroid above 0.001, most were also found in blood.

The clonotype was recovered from a man between 18 and 35 years old with Graves' ophthalmopathy. Sequencing used blood. The J gene is TRBJ1-2, the V gene TRBV20-1, with 10 bases fitting TRBD1. This CDR3 is CSARGQGAYGYTF. The CDR3 region has the DNA TGCAGTGCTAGAGGACAGGGGGCCTATGGCTACACCTTC.